This T cell receptor (beta chain) was retrieved from a study of long-term antiretroviral therapy in people with HIV. On the study more broadly: There is a gap of about a decade between the earliest samples and the later 2015 immediate-ART recommendation.

V shed 3 bases and J 5 bases; nucleotides not matched to a gene: 4. Germline V gene sequence: CDR1 SGDLS, CDR2 YYNGEE. The CDR3 runs to 15 residues. This was the immunoSEQ v3.0 assay at survey level. TCRdb's table, derived via immunoSEQ multiplex PCR, lists solely in-frame clones and lacks some. The top ten clones hold approximately 6% of a sample with 20,000 to 25,000 clones, more than 70% of them seen once. Regarding this clone: The target antigen is unknown.

Broader study findings: All time points showed a repertoire dominated by clones expanded before ART. Blood collection from about 2004 to 2018 possibly occurred under older ART regimens.

The sequence was obtained from a man in his sixties with HIV. The sequenced sample was unsorted PBMCs, obtained 0.6 years after starting antiretroviral therapy. This chain links TRBV9 with TRBJ2-3, with 12 bases fitting TRBD2. This chain's CDR3 is CASSGLAGGQDTQYF. CDR3 bases: TGTGCCAGCAGCGGGCTAGCGGGGGGGCAAGATACGCAGTATTTT.